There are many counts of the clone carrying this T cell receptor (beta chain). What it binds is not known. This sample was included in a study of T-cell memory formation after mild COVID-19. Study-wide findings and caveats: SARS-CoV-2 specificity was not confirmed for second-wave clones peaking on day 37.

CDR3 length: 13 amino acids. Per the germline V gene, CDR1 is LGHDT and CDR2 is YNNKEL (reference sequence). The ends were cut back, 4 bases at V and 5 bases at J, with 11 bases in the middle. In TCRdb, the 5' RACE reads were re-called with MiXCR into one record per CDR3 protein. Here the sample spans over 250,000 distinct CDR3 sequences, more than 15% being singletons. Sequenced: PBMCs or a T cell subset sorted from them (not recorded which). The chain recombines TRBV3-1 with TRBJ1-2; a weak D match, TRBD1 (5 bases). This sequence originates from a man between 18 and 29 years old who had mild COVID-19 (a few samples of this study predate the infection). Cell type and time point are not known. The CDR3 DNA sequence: TGTGCCAGCAGCCGCCCAGGGTCGTATGGCTACACCTTC. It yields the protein CASSRPGSYGYTF.